Sequencing of this T cell receptor (beta chain) was carried out in a study of cytomegalovirus exposure and HLA in healthy donors. Germline V gives CDR1 MNHEY, CDR2 SMNVEV (reference sequence). The CDR3 is 14 amino acids. V was cut by 6 bases and J by 1 base, with 9 bases left in between. Both 60 Vbeta primers and 13 Jbeta primers went into the PCR. Only in-frame clones appear in the TCRdb table, and some are missing; sequencing was by immunoSEQ multiplex PCR. The repertoire holds under 110,000 clones, with 70% to 80% as singletons. The study, taken as a whole, reports: The classifier reportedly diagnosed cytomegalovirus status with high sensitivity and specificity.

In its sample, this clone was seen a few times. Antigen: not known. The clonotype comes from a female donor in good health and CMV-seronegative. V gene TRBV27 combines with J gene TRBJ1-4; D ambiguous. Sequenced sample: PBMCs. The DNA for the CDR3 is TGTGCCAGCAGAAGTGTTAGAACTAATGAAAAACTGTTTTTT. It codes for CASRSVRTNEKLFF.